This T cell receptor beta chain is drawn from a study of radiation and T cells in renal cell carcinoma. General observations from the study: Baseline intratumoral clonotype presence is unknown without pretreatment biopsies.

As to this clone: Its target is not known.

The time point here: blood 4 weeks post-SBRT, at nephrectomy. As to treatment: 15 Gy SBRT to primary tumor, nephrectomy 4 weeks later. Nephrectomy followed 15 Gy stereotactic body radiation by 4 weeks. Profiled with immunoSEQ multiplex PCR; TCRdb holds only in-frame clones, not every one. The table shows about 170,000 clones, with about 87% occurring only once. The CDR3 totals 15 residues. Between the trimmed V and J ends, which lost 3 bases and 5 bases, there was a span of 11 bases. The germline V gene encodes CDR1 LNHDA and CDR2 SQIVND (reference sequence). The clonotype originates from a woman aged 45-65 years with renal cell carcinoma. The V call is TRBV19, the J call TRBJ1-6; no reliable D call. The sample was blood, taken from a patient whose treatment included radiotherapy and nephrectomy. CDR3 residues: CASSIALGNNSPLHF. Written as DNA, the CDR3 is TGTGCCAGTAGTATCGCTTTGGGAAATAATTCACCCCTCCACTTT.